Each of the 11 T cell receptor beta chains below was sequenced from the same sample in a study of memory CD4+ T cells and cytomegalovirus serostatus. Using immunoSEQ multiplex PCR, the repertoire was profiled, and TCRdb retains in-frame clones only, with some absent. The sample has approximately 40,000 clones; approximately 82% are singletons. The sort gate was single viable CD3+CD4+CD8-CD45RO+ cells for memory CD4+ T cells. The sequenced sample consisted of memory CD4+ T cells from blood. The receptors were gathered from an adult in good health and CMV-seronegative.

The chain couples TRBV6-5 to TRBJ1-3; D may be TRBD1 (5 bases). V lost 8 bases to trimming and J lost 0 bases, with 17 bases between them. Germline CDR1 and CDR2: MNHEY and SVGAGI. The CDR3 extends over 16 amino acids. CDR3 sequence: CASGSPGGPSGNTIYF. Written as DNA, the CDR3 is TGTGCCAGCGGTTCCCCGGGGGGACCCTCTGGAAACACCATATATTTT.

This chain uses TRBV18 with TRBJ1-4; D ambiguous. With 6 bases removed from V and 7 bases from J, the gap between germline ends came to 9 bases. CDR3 length: 12 residues. CDR1 is KGHSH, CDR2 LQKENI, per germline. Here the CDR3 DNA reads TGTGCCAGCTCGCCCTGGGGTGAAAAACTGTTTTTT. Translated, it gives CASSPWGEKLFF. The whole variable domain, filled in from reference TRBV18 and TRBJ1-4, reads NAGVMQNPRHLVRRRGQEARLRCSPMKGHSHVYWYRQLPEEGLKFMVYLQKENIIDESGMPKERFSAEFPKEGPSILRIQQVVRGDSAAYFCASSPWGEKLFFGSGTQLSVL.

The V gene is TRBV27, the J gene TRBJ1-5; 9 bases map to TRBD1. This CDR3 is 15 amino acids long. V was clipped by 5 bases and J by 1 base; unmatched bases: 3. Germline CDR1 and CDR2: MNHEY and SMNVEV (reference sequence). CDR3 sequence: CASSAGTGSNQPQHF. The CDR3 coding sequence is TGTGCCAGCAGTGCCGGGACAGGGAGCAATCAGCCCCAGCATTTT.

The V call is TRBV30, the J call TRBJ1-3; 9 nucleotides match TRBD1. Losses at the gene ends were 2 bases for V and 0 bases for J; bases not matched to a gene: 14. In germline, CDR1 is GTSNPN, CDR2 SVGIG (reference sequence). The length of the CDR3 is 19 residues. CDR3 DNA sequence: TGTGCCTGGAGTTGGCTCGGCCCGGGACAGGGACCCTCTGGAAACACCATATATTTT. Translated: CAWSWLGPGQGPSGNTIYF. Full variable domain (rest looked up from reference TRBV30 and TRBJ1-3): SQTIHQWPATLVQPVGSPLSLECTVEGTSNPNLYWYRQAAGRGLQLLFYSVGIGQISSEVPQNLSASRPQDRQFILSSKKLLLSDSGFYLCAWSWLGPGQGPSGNTIYFGEGSWLTVV.

The V call is TRBV15, the J call TRBJ2-3; 11 bases line up with TRBD2. The CDR3 loop spans 16 amino acids. V lost 2 bases and J lost 3; bases outside the gene matches: 4. Per germline, CDR1 LNHNV and CDR2 YYDKDF (reference sequence). CDR3 nucleotide sequence: TGTGCCACCAGCAGAAATATAGCGGGGGGGACAGATACGCAGTATTTT. It encodes CATSRNIAGGTDTQYF.

The chain uses TRBV30 and TRBJ1-3; D call uncertain. The CDR3 has 12 residues. With 2 bases removed from V and 8 bases from J, the gap between germline ends came to 10 bases. Per germline, CDR1 GTSNPN and CDR2 SVGIG (reference sequence). In DNA form, the CDR3 reads TGTGCCTGGAGTATTGACGGAGACACCATATATTTT. Translating it yields CAWSIDGDTIYF.

The chain recombines TRBV2 with TRBJ1-3, with D possibly TRBD1 on 5 matching bases. With 6 bases removed from V and 0 bases from J, the gap between germline ends came to 9 bases. The CDR3 runs to 14 residues. Per germline, CDR1 SNHLY and CDR2 FYNNEI. The CDR3 loop is CASRGTASGNTIYF. CDR3 DNA: TGTGCCAGCAGGGGGACGGCCTCTGGAAACACCATATATTTT.

The chain carries TRBV20-1 and TRBJ2-7; D might be TRBD1 (6 bases). V dropped 4 bases and J dropped 2 bases, with 6 bases sitting between them. This CDR3 contains 11 residues. The germline gives CDR1 DFQATT, CDR2 SNEGSKA (reference sequence). CDR3 nucleotide sequence: TGCAGTGCTAAGGGGGCCTACGAGCAGTACTTC. This encodes CSAKGAYEQYF.

J is TRBJ2-1 and V is TRBV7-3; the match to TRBD2 covers 13 bases. Germline loops: CDR1 SGHTA, CDR2 FQGTGA. Trimming at V came to 5 bases and at J to 5 bases, leaving 3 bases not matched to a gene. The CDR3 covers 15 residues. The DNA of the CDR3 is TGTGCCAGCAGCCTGGGACTAGCGGGGAACAATGAGCAGTTCTTC. This encodes CASSLGLAGNNEQFF.

The chain is built from TRBV28 and TRBJ2-2; tentative D call: TRBD2 (6 bases). The ends were cut back, 6 bases at V and 3 bases at J, with 11 bases in the middle. The CDR3 contains 14 residues. The germline V gene encodes CDR1 MDHEN and CDR2 SYDVKM. The DNA of the CDR3 is TGTGCCAGCAGAACGGGGGAGGACACCGGGGAGCTGTTTTTT. It specifies CASRTGEDTGELFF.

This chain joins TRBV11-2 and TRBJ2-5; D is uncertain. The CDR3 length is 12 residues. Trimming cost V 1 base and J 5 bases, with 5 bases left between them. Germline V gives CDR1 SGHAT, CDR2 FQNNGV. The CDR3 spells CASSLARETQYF. The DNA for the CDR3 is TGTGCCAGCAGCTTAGCACGGGAGACCCAGTACTTC.